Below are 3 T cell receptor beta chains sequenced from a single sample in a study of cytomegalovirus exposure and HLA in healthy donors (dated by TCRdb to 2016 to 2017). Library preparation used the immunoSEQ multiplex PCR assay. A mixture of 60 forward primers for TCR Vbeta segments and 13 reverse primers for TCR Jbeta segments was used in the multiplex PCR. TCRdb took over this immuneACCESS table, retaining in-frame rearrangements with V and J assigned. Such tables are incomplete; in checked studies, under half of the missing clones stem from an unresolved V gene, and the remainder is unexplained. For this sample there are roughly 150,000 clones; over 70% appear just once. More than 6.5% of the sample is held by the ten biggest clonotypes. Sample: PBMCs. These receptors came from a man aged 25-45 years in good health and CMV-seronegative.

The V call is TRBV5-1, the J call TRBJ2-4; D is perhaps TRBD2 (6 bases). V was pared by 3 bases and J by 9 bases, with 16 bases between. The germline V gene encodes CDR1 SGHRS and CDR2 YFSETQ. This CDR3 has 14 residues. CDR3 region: CASSSPGDVGIQYF. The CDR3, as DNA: TGCGCCAGCAGCTCGCCGGGAGACGTAGGCATTCAGTACTTC.

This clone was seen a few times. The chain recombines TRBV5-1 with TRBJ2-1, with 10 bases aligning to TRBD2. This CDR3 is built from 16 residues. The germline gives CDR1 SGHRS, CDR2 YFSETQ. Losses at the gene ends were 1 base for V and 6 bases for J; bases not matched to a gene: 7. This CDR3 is CASSLLTSGLANEQFF. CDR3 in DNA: TGCGCCAGCAGCTTGTTGACTAGCGGGCTAGCCAATGAGCAGTTCTTC.

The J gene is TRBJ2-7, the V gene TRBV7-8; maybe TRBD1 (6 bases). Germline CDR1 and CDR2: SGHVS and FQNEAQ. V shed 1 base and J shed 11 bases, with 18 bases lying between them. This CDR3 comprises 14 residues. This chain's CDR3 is CASSLVGGVPPKYF. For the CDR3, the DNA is TGTGCCAGCAGCTTAGTAGGGGGAGTCCCCCCGAAGTACTTC.